This TCR beta chain was retrieved from a study of blood T cell repertoires in COVID-19 (TCRdb year 2020). With respect to the entire study: Collaborator samples came from the United States, Italy and Spain and covered acute and convalescent phases of COVID-19. The prospective study material was composed of cDNA or gDNA derived from T cells, B-cell-depleted T cells, or PBMCs. Deeply sampled blood TCRbeta repertoires from subjects exposed to, actively infected with, or recovered from COVID-19 were included in the dataset. The repertoires were released in a freely available public database meant as a resource for research on the immune response to SARS-CoV-2. Samples came from the ongoing ImmuneRACE study (first 160 participants) plus 1,254 subjects from 6 global collaborators. Sample metadata almost always included a de-identified subject ID, COVID-19 status, age in years and sex. Where HLA class I and class II types were available, the types were taken from metadata supplied by the sample provider, not from assay-based typing. Summary of the overall study and its limitations: How much clinical and demographic metadata was included differed by source and by participant, and the metadata was provided uncurated.

Worth noting for this clone: Its binding antigen is unknown. No much larger clone is present one base from it, and per-base qualities are unavailable.

The immunoSEQ Assay, a bias-controlled multiplex PCR, was used to amplify TCRbeta CDR3 regions from genomic DNA. The study's own analysis went as follows. The number of nucleated cells in each sample was estimated from the amplification of reference gene primers within the assay. To quantify the absolute abundance of each unique TCRbeta CDR3 rearrangement, sequence reads were collapsed and filtered. Productive Simpson clonality was computed per sample as the square root of Simpson's diversity index over productive rearrangements. The table comes from immuneACCESS by way of TCRdb, which keeps in-frame sequences with V and J called. Part of the clones is missing from these tables; in studies checked, under half for an unresolved V gene and the rest for unknown reasons. V, J and clone size reflect that table, while D and trimming were determined from the DNA. The sample data list roughly 250,000 clones, and approximately 88% of these were observed just once. 0.95% to 1.5% of the sample comes from the top ten.

Enrolling through a virtual design, the prospective study's participants ranged in age from about 18 to 89 years and lived across about two dozen United States geographic areas. To assign participants to cohorts, the prospective study relied on clinical history that participants themselves reported in a screening survey and a study questionnaire. In the prospective study, mobile phlebotomists collected whole blood, serum and a nasopharyngeal or oropharyngeal swab from each participant. Participants in the prospective study had the option to provide additional blood draws and questionnaires over a roughly 2-month period. Before DNA extraction, blood samples from the prospective study were shipped at room temperature or frozen. The receptor comes from a woman aged 40 to 50 with acute COVID-19. The sequencing input was PBMCs or T cells enriched from blood (not recorded which).

CDR3 reads: CASSGPDRATEAFF. The DNA sequence is given as TGTGCCAGCAGTGGGCCAGACAGAGCAACTGAAGCTTTCTTT. The chain uses TRBV2 and TRBJ1-1, with TRBD1 as a weak D call on 5 bases. Measured from the cysteine to the phenylalanine, the CDR3 is 14 residues long. Just the 42-base CDR3 DNA is kept, in frame starting at base 1. According to the germline V gene, CDR1 reads SNHLY and CDR2 reads FYNNEI. Deletion took 4 bases off V and 5 bases off J, with a span of 14 bases between the germline ends.